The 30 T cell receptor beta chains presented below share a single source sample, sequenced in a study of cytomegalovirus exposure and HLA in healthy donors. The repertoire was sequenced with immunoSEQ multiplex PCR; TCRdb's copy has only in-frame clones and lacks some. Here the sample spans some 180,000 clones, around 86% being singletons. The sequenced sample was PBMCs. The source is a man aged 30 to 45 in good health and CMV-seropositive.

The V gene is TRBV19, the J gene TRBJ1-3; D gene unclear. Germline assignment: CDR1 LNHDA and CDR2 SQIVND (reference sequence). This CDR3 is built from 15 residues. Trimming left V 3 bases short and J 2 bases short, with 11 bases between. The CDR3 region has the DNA TGTGCCAGTAGTATGATCTGGGAGGCTGGAAACACCATATATTTT. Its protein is CASSMIWEAGNTIYF.

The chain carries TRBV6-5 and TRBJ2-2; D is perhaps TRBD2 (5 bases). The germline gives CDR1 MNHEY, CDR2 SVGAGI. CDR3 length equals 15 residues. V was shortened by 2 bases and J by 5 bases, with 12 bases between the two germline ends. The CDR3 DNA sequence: TGTGCCAGCAGTTACGCCACTAGGGCGACCGGGGAGCTGTTTTTT. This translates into CASSYATRATGELFF.

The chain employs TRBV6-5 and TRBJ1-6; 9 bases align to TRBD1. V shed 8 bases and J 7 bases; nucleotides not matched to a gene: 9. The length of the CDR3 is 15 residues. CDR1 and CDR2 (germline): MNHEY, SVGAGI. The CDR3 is CASEAGTGKNSPLHF. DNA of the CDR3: TGTGCCAGCGAAGCGGGGACAGGGAAGAATTCACCCCTCCACTTT.

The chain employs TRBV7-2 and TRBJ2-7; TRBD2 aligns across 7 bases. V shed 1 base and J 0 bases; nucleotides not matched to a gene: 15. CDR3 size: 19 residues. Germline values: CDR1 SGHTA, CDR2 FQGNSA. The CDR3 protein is CASSLGFALAGEGSYEQYF. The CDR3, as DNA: TGTGCCAGCAGCTTAGGGTTCGCCCTTGCGGGGGAGGGCTCCTACGAGCAGTACTTC.

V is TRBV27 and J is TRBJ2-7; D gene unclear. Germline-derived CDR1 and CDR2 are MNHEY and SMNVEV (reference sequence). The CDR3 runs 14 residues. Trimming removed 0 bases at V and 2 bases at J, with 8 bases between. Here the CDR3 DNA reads TGTGCCAGCAGTTTATCACAGTCCGCCTACGAGCAGTACTTC. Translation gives CASSLSQSAYEQYF.

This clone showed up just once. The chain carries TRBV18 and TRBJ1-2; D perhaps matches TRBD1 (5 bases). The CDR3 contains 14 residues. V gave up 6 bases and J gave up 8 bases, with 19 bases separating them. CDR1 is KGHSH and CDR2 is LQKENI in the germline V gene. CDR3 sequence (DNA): TGTGCCAGCTCTCCTTCGGGGCAACAAGGAGGCTACACCTTC. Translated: CASSPSGQQGGYTF.

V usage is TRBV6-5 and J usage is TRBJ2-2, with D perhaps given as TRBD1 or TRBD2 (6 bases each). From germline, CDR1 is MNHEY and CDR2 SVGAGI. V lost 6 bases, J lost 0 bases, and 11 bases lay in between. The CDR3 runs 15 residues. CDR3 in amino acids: CASRRRGANTGELFF. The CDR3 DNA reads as TGTGCCAGCAGGCGTAGGGGGGCGAACACCGGGGAGCTGTTTTTT.

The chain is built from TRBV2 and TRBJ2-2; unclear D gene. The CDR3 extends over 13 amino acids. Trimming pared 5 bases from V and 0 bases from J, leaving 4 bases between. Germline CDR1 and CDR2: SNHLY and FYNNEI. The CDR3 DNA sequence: TGTGCCAGCAGTTTGCCGAACACCGGGGAGCTGTTTTTT. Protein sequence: CASSLPNTGELFF.

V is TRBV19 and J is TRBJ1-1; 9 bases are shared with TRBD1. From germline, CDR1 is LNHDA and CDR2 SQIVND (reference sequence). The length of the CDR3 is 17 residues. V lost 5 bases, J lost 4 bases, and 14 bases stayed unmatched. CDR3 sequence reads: CASSRKQGARISTEAFF. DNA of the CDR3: TGTGCCAGTAGTCGAAAACAGGGGGCGCGGATTTCCACTGAAGCTTTCTTT.

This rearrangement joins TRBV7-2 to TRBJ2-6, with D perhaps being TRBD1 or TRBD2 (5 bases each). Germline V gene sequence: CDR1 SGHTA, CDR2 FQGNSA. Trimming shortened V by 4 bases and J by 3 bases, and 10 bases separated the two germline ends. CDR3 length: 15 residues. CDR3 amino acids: CASSYRGGGANVLTF. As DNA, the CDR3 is TGTGCCAGCAGCTACCGGGGCGGTGGGGCCAACGTCCTGACTTTC.

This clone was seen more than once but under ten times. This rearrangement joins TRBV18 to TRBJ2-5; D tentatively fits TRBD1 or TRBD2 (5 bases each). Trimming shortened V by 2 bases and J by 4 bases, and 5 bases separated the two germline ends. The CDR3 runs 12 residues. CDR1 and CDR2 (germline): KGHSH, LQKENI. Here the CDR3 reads CASSPGGETQYF. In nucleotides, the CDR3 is TGTGCCAGCTCACCAGGGGGAGAGACCCAGTACTTC. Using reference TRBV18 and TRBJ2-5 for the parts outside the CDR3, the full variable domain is NAGVMQNPRHLVRRRGQEARLRCSPMKGHSHVYWYRQLPEEGLKFMVYLQKENIIDESGMPKERFSAEFPKEGPSILRIQQVVRGDSAAYFCASSPGGETQYFGPGTRLLVL.

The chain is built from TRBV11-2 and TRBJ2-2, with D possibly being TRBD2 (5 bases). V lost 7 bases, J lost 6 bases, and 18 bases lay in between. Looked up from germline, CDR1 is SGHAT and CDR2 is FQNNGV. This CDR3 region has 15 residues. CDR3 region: CASTPRADYPGELFF. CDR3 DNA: TGTGCCAGCACCCCAAGGGCCGACTACCCCGGGGAGCTGTTTTTT.

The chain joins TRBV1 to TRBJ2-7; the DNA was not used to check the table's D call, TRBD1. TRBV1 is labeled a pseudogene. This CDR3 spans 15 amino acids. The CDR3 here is CTSSQATGPSYEQYF. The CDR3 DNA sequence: TGCACCAGCAGCCAAGCCACAGGGCCCTCCTACGAGCAGTACTTC.

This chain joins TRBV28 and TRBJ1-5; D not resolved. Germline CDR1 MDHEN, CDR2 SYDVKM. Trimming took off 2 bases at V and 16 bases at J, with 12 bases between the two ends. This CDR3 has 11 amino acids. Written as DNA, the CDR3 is TGTGCCAGCAGTTTAGGGTCTGTACATCATTTT. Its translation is CASSLGSVHHF.

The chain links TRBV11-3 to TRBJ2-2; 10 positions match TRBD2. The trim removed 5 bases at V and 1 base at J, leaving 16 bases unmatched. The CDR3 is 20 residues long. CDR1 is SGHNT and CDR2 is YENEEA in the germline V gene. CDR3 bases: TGTGCCAGCAGCCCGGGGGGGCTAGCGGGAGCCTTTAGGAACACCGGGGAGCTGTTTTTT. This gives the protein CASSPGGLAGAFRNTGELFF.

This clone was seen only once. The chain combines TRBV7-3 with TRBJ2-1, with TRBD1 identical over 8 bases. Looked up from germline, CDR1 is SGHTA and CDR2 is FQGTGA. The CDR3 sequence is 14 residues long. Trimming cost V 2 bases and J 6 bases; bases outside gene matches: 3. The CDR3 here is CASSLSGGINEQFF. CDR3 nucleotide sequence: TGTGCCAGCAGCTTATCAGGGGGCATCAATGAGCAGTTCTTC.

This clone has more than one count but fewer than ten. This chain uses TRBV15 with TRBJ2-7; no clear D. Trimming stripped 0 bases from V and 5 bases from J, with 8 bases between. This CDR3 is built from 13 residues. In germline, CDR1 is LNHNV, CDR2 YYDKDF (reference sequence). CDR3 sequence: CATSRDFLDEQYF. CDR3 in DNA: TGTGCCACCAGCAGAGATTTTCTTGACGAGCAGTACTTC.

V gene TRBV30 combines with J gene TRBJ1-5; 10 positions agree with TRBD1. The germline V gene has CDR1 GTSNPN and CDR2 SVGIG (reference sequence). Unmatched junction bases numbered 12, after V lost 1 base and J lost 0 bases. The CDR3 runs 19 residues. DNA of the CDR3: TGTGCCTGGAGTGCCCGGACAGGGGGTGAGTGGGATAGCAATCAGCCCCAGCATTTT. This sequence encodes CAWSARTGGEWDSNQPQHF.

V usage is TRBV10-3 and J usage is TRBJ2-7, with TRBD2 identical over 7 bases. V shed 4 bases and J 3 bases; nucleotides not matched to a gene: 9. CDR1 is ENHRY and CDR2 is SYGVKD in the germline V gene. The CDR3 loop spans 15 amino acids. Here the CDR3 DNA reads TGTGCCATCAGTGCGCCCTCCGGGACTAACTACGAGCAGTACTTC. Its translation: CAISAPSGTNYEQYF.

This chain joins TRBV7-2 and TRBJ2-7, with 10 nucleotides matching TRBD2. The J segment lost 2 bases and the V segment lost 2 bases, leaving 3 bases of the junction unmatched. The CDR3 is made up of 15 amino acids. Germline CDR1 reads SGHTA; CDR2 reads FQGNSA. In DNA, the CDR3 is TGTGCCAGCAGCTTACGGCTAGCGGGGGCCTACGAGCAGTACTTC. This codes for CASSLRLAGAYEQYF. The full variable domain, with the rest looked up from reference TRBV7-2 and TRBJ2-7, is GAGVSQSPSNKVTEKGKDVELRCDPISGHTALYWYRQSLGQGLEFLIYFQGNSAPDKSGLPSDRFSAERTGGSVSTLTIQRTQQEDSAVYLCASSLRLAGAYEQYFGPGTRLTVT.

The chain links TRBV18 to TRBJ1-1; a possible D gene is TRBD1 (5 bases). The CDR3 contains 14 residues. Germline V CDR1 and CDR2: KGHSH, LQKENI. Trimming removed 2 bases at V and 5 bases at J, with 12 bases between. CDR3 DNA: TGTGCCAGCTCACCAAATGGTCGGGGGACTGAAGCTTTCTTT. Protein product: CASSPNGRGTEAFF.

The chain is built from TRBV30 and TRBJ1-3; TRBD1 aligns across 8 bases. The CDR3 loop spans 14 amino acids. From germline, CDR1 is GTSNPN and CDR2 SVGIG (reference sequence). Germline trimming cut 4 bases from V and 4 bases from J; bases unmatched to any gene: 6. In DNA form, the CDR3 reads TGTGCCTGGAACGTCCAGGGGGCGGGAAACACCATATATTTT. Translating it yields CAWNVQGAGNTIYF.

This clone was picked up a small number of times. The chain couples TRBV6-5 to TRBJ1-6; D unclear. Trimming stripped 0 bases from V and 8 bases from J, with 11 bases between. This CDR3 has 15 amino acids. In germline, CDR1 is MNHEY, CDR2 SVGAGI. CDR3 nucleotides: TGTGCCAGCAGTTACTCTGTGTGGGGTGATTCACCCCTCCACTTT. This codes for CASSYSVWGDSPLHF.

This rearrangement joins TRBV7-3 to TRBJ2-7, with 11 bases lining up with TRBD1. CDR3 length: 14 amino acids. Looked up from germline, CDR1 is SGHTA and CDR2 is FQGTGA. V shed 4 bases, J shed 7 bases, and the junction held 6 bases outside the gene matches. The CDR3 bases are TGTGCCAGCAGCTCCGGACAGGGGGCTTGGGAGCAGTACTTC. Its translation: CASSSGQGAWEQYF.

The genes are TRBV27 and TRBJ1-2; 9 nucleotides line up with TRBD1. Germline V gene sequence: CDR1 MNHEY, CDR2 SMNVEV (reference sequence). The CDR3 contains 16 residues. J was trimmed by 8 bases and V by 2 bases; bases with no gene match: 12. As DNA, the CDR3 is TGTGCCAGCAGTTTAGAACCGGGACAGGGAAGACGGGGCTACACCTTC. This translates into CASSLEPGQGRRGYTF.

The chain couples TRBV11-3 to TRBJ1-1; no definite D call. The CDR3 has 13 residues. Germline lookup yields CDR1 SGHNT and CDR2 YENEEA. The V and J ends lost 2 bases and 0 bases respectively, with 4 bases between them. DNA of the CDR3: TGTGCCAGCAGCTTAACCATGAACACTGAAGCTTTCTTT. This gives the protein CASSLTMNTEAFF.

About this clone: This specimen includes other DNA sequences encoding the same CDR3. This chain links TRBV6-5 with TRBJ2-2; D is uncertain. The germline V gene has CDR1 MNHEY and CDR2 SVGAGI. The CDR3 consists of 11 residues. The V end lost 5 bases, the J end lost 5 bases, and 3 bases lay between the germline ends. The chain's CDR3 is CASSRTGELFF. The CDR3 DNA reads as TGTGCCAGCAGTAGGACCGGGGAGCTGTTTTTT.

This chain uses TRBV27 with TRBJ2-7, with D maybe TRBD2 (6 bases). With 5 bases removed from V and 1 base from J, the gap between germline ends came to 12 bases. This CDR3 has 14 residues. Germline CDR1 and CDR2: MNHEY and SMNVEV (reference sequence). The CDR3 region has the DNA TGTGCCAGCAGTCTTAAGCGGGCGTCCTACGAGCAGTACTTC. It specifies CASSLKRASYEQYF.

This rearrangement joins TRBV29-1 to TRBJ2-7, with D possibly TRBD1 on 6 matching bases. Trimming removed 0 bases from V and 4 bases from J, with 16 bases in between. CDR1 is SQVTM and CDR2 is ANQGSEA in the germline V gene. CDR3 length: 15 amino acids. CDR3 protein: CSVEDHWGRTYEQYF. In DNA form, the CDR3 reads TGCAGCGTTGAAGACCACTGGGGGCGCACATACGAGCAGTACTTC.

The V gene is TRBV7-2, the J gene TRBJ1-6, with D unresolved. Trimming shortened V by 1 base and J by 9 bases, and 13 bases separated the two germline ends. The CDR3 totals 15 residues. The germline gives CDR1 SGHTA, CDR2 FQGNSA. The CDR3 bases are TGTGCCAGCAGCTTAGGCGGGCAGTGGATTTCACCCCTCCACTTT. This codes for CASSLGGQWISPLHF.